Following are 6 T cell receptor beta chains from one sample sequenced in a study of chemoradiotherapy in HPV16-positive cancers. Using immunoSEQ multiplex PCR, the repertoire was profiled, and TCRdb retains in-frame clones only, with some absent. This repertoire shows 10,000 to 15,000 clones, approximately 78% found once; its top ten account for about 2%. This specimen was taken from a patient who underwent chemoradiotherapy. The origin of the receptors is a human donor with HPV-associated anogenital cancer.

The chain carries TRBV5-3 and TRBJ1-2; TRBD1 matches 8 bases. TRBV5-3 is noted as an ORF with a role that remains uncertain. The CDR3 loop spans 16 amino acids. J was trimmed by 2 bases and V by 0 bases; bases with no gene match: 6. The CDR3 region has the DNA TGTGCCAGAAGCTTGGTTGCCAGGGGGCAGAACTATGGCTACACCTTC. Amino acids: CARSLVARGQNYGYTF.

This chain uses TRBV30 with TRBJ1-1; TRBD1 matches 8 bases. The ends lost 2 bases at V and 8 bases at J; junction bases unmatched: 4. The CDR3 has 12 residues. Per the germline V gene, CDR1 is GTSNPN and CDR2 is SVGIG (reference sequence). The CDR3 reads CAWSLRTGEAFF. DNA for the CDR3: TGTGCCTGGAGTCTTCGGACAGGGGAAGCTTTCTTT.

By sample share, this clone is medium-sized. The chain recombines TRBV5-1 with TRBJ1-1; 11 positions agree with TRBD1. The germline V gene encodes CDR1 SGHRS and CDR2 YFSETQ. J was trimmed by 5 bases and V by 4 bases; bases with no gene match: 13. The CDR3 totals 17 residues. CDR3 coding DNA: TGCGCCAGCAGCGACAGGGTCCGGGACAGGGGGACGACTGAAGCTTTCTTT. It is translated as CASSDRVRDRGTTEAFF.

This sequence joins TRBV19 and TRBJ1-5; 7 bases fit TRBD1. V was pared by 3 bases and J by 4 bases, with 6 bases of the junction left unmatched. CDR1 and CDR2 (germline): LNHDA, SQIVND (reference sequence). This CDR3 is built from 15 residues. As DNA, the CDR3 is TGTGCCAGTAGTATGGGACAGATACTGAATCAGCCCCAGCATTTT. Amino acids: CASSMGQILNQPQHF.

The chain employs TRBV29-1 and TRBJ2-1, with D unresolved. V lost 4 bases, J lost 12 bases, and 10 bases lay in between. This CDR3 comprises 10 residues. CDR1 is SQVTM and CDR2 is ANQGSEA in the germline V gene. CDR3 sequence reads: CSVVVGWQFF. CDR3 DNA: TGCAGCGTTGTGGTAGGGTGGCAGTTCTTC.

J is TRBJ1-2 and V is TRBV6-5; no definite D call. The CDR3 extends over 13 amino acids. Per the germline V gene, CDR1 is MNHEY and CDR2 is SVGAGI. V lost 0 bases, J lost 1 base, and 3 bases lay in between. CDR3 region: CASSYSRNYGYTF. CDR3 bases: TGTGCCAGCAGTTACTCTCGTAACTATGGCTACACCTTC.